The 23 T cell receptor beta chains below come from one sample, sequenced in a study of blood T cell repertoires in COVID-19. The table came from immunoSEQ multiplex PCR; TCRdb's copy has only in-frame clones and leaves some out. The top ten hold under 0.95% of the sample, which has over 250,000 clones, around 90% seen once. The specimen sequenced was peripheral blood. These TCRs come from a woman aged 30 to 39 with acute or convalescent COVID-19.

CDR3 DNA: TGTGCCAGCAGCTTAGTGCCAGCGGATCAGCCCCAGCATTTT. Translating gives CASSLVPADQPQHF. This sequence joins TRBV7-2 and TRBJ1-5; no definite D call. Germline V gene data show CDR1 as SGHTA and CDR2 as FQGNSA. The CDR3 contains 14 residues. Trimming took 1 base from V and 5 from J, leaving 9 bases between them.

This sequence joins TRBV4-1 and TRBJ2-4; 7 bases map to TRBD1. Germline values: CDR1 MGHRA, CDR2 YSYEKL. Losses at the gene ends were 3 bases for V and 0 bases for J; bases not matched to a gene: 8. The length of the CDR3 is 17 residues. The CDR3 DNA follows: TGCGCCAGCAGCCACACCGGGACAGTCTTAGCCAAAAACATTCAGTACTTC. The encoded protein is CASSHTGTVLAKNIQYF.

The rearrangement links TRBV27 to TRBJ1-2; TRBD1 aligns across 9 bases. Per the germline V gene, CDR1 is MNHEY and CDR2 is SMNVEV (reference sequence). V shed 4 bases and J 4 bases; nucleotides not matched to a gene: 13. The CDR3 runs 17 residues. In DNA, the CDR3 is TGTGCCAGCAGTTGGGAATTCCGGGACAGGGCCCGCTATGGCTACACCTTC. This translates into CASSWEFRDRARYGYTF.

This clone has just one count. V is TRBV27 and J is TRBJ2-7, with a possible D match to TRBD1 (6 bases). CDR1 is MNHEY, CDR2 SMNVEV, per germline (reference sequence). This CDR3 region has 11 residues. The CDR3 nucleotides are TGTGTCAGAGGCAGGGGCTACGAGCAGTACTTC. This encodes CVRGRGYEQYF.

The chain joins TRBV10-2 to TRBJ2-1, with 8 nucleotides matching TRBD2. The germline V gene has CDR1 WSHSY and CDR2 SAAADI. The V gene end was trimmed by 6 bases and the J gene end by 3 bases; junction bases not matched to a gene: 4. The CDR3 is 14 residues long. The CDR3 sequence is CASRPGTSYNEQFF. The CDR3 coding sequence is TGCGCCAGCAGGCCCGGGACTAGCTACAATGAGCAGTTCTTC.

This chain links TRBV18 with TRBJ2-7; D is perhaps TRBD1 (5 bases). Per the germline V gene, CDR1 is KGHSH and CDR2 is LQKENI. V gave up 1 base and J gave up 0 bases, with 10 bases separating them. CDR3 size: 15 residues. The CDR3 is CASSPLTGNSYEQYF. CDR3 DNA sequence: TGTGCCAGCTCACCACTTACAGGCAACTCCTACGAGCAGTACTTC. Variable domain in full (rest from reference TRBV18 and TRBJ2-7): NAGVMQNPRHLVRRRGQEARLRCSPMKGHSHVYWYRQLPEEGLKFMVYLQKENIIDESGMPKERFSAEFPKEGPSILRIQQVVRGDSAAYFCASSPLTGNSYEQYFGPGTRLTVT.

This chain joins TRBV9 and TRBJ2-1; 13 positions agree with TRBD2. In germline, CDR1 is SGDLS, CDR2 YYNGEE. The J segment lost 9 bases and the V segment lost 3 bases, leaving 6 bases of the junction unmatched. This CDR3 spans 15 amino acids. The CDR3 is CASSGGLAGEGEQFF. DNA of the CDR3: TGTGCCAGCAGCGGCGGACTAGCGGGAGAAGGTGAGCAGTTCTTC.

CDR3 DNA sequence: TGTGCCAGTAGTATATGGGGCGGGGCGAACACCGGGGAGCTGTTTTTT. This translates into CASSIWGGANTGELFF. The rearrangement links TRBV19 to TRBJ2-2; D possibly corresponds to TRBD2 (6 bases). CDR1 is LNHDA and CDR2 is SQIVND in the germline V gene (reference sequence). Trimming removed 2 bases from V and 0 bases from J, with 10 bases in between. The CDR3 runs 16 residues.

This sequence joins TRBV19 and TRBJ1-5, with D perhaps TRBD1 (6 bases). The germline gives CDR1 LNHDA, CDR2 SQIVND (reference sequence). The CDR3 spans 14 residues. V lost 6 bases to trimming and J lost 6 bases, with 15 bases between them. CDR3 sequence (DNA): TGTGCCAGTAGGGGGGACATCCAGAGTCAGCCCCAGCATTTT. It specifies CASRGDIQSQPQHF.

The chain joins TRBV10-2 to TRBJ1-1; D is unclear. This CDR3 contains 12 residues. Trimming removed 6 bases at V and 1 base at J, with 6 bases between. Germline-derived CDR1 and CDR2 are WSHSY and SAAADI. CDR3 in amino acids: CASRGGNTEAFF. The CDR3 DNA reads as TGCGCCAGCAGGGGAGGGAACACTGAAGCTTTCTTT.

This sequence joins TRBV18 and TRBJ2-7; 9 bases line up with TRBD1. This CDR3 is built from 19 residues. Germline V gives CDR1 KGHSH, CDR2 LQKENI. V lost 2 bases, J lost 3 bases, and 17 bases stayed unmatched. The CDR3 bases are TGTGCCAGCTCACCATTAGGCGGGAAAAGCGGGACAGGGAACTACGAGCAGTACTTC. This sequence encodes CASSPLGGKSGTGNYEQYF.

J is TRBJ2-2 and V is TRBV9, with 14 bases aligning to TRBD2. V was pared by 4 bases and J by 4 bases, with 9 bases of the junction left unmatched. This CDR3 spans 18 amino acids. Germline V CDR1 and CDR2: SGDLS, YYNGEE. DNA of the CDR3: TGTGCCAGCAGCCTGGGGACTAGCGGGAGACGTAGCACCGGGGAGCTGTTTTTT. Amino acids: CASSLGTSGRRSTGELFF. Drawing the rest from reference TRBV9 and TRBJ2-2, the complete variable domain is DSGVTQTPKHLITATGQRVTLRCSPRSGDLSVYWYQQSLDQGLQFLIQYYNGEERAKGNILERFSAQQFPDLHSELNLSSLELGDSALYFCASSLGTSGRRSTGELFFGEGSRLTVL.

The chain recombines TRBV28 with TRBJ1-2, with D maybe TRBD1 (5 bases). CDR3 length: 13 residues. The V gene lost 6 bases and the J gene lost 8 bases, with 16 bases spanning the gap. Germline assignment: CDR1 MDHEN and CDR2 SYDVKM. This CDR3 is CASSVTGVEGYTF. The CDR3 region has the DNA TGTGCCAGCAGCGTGACGGGGGTTGAAGGCTACACCTTC.

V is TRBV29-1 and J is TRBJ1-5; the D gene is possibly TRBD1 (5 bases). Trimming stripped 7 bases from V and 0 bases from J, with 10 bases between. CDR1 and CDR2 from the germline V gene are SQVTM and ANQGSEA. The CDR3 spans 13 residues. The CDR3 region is CSAPGLSNQPQHF. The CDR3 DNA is TGCAGCGCCCCAGGGCTTAGCAATCAGCCCCAGCATTTT.

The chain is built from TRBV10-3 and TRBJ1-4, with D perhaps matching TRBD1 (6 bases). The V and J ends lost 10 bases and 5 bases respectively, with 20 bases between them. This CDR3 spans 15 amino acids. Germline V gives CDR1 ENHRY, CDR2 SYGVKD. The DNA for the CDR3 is TGTGCCACCCGACGGACAGACACGGGAAATGAAAAACTGTTTTTT. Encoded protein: CATRRTDTGNEKLFF.

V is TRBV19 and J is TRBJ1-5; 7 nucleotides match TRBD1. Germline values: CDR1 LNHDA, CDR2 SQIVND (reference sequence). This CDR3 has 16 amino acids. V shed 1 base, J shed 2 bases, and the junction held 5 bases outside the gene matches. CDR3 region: CASSIVGGGGNQPQHF. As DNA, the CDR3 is TGTGCCAGTAGTATAGTAGGAGGGGGCGGCAATCAGCCCCAGCATTTT.

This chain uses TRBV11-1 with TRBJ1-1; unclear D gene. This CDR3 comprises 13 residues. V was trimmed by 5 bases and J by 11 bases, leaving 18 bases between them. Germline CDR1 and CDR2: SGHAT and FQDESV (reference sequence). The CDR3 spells CASSPPGWGGAFF. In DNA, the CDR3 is TGTGCCAGCAGCCCCCCGGGCTGGGGAGGCGCTTTCTTT.

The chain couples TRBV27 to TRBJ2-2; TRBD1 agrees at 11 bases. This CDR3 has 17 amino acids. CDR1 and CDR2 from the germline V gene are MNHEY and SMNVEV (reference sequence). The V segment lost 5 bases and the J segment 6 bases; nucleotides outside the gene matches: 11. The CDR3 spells CASSMGTGGFLSGELFF. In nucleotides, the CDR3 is TGTGCCAGCAGTATGGGGACAGGGGGATTTCTTTCCGGGGAGCTGTTTTTT.

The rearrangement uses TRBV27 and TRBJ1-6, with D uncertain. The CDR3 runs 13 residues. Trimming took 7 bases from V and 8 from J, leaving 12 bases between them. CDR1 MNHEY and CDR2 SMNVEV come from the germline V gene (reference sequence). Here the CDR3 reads CASMWALDSPLHF. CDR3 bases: TGTGCCAGCATGTGGGCGTTGGATTCACCCCTCCACTTT.

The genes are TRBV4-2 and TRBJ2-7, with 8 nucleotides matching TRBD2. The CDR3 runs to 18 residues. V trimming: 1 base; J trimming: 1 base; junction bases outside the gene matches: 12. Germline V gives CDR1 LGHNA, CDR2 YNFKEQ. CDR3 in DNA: TGTGCCAGCAGCCAAGCCCGCAGCGGGGGAGGATCATCCTACGAGCAGTACTTC. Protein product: CASSQARSGGGSSYEQYF.

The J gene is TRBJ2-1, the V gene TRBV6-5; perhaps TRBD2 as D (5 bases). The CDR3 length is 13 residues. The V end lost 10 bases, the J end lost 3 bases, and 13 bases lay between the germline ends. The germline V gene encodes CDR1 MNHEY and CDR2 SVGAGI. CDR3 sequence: CAITRDFYNEQFF. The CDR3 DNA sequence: TGTGCCATCACTCGGGATTTCTACAATGAGCAGTTCTTC.

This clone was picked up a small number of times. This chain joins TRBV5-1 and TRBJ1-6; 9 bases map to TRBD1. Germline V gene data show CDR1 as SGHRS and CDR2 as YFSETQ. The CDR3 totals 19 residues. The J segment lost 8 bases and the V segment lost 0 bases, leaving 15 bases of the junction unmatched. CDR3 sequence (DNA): TGCGCCAGCAGCTTGGCCTGGACAGGGGAAGGGCGGATTTATTCACCCCTCCACTTT. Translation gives CASSLAWTGEGRIYSPLHF.

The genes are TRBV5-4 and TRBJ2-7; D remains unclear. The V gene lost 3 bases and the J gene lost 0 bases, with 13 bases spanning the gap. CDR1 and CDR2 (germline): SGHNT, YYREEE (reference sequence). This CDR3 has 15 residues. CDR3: CASSSSVSYSYEQYF. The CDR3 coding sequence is TGTGCCAGCAGCTCCTCAGTTAGCTACTCCTACGAGCAGTACTTC. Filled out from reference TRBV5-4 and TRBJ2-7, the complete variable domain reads ETGVTQSPTHLIKTRGQQVTLRCSSQSGHNTVSWYQQALGQGPQFIFQYYREEENGRGNFPPRFSGLQFPNYSSELNVNALELDDSALYLCASSSSVSYSYEQYFGPGTRLTVT.